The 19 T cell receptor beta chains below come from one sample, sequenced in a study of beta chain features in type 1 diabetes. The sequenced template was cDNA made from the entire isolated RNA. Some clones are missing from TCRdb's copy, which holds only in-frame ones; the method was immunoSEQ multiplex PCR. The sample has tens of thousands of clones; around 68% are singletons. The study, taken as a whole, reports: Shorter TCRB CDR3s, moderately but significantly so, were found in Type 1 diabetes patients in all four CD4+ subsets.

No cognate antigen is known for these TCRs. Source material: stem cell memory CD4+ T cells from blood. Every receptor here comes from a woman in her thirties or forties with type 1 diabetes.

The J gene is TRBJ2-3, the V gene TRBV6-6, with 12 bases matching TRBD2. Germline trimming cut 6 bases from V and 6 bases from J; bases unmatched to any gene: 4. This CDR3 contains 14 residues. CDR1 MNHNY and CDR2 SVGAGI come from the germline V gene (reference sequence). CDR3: CASSLAGGRDTQYF. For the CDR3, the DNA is TGTGCCAGCAGCCTAGCGGGGGGGCGGGATACGCAGTATTTT.

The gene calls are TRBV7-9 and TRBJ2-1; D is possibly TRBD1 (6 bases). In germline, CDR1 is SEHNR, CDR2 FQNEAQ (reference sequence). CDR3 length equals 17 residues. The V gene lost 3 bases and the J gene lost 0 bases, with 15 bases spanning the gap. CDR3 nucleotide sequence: TGTGCCAGCAGCTTGCTACAGGGATTCAGCTCCTACAATGAGCAGTTCTTC. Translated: CASSLLQGFSSYNEQFF. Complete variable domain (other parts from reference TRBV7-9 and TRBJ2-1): DTGVSQNPRHKITKRGQNVTFRCDPISEHNRLYWYRQTLGQGPEFLTYFQNEAQLEKSRLLSDRFSAERPKGSFSTLEIQRTEQGDSAMYLCASSLLQGFSSYNEQFFGPGTRLTVL.

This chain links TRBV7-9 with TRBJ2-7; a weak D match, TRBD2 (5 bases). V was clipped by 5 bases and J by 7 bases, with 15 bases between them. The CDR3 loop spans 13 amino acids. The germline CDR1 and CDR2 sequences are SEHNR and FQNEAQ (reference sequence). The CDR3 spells CASSQDGIGEQYF. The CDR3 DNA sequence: TGTGCCAGCAGCCAGGACGGGATTGGAGAGCAGTACTTC.

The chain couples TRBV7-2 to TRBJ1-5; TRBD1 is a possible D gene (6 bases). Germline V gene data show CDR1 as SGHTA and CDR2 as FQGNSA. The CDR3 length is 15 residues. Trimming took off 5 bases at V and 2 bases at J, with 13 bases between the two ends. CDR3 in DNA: TGTGCCAGCAGCGCCAACAGGGATCGCAATCAGCCCCAGCATTTT. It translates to CASSANRDRNQPQHF.

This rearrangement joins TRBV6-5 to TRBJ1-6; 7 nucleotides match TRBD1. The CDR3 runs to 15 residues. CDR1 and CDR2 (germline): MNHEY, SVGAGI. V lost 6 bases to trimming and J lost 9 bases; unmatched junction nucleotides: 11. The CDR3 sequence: CASRSPGTDTSPLHF. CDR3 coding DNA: TGTGCCAGCAGGAGCCCCGGGACAGACACTTCACCCCTCCACTTT.

Here the CDR3 DNA reads TGTGCCAGTAGTGCTACAGGGGGCAACTCCGAGCAGTACTTC. It is translated as CASSATGGNSEQYF. This chain connects TRBV19 to TRBJ2-7; TRBD1 matches at 9 bases. This CDR3 is 14 amino acids long. With V trimmed by 5 bases and J by 6 bases, 8 bases remained unmatched. Germline V lookup: CDR1 LNHDA, CDR2 SQIVND (reference sequence).

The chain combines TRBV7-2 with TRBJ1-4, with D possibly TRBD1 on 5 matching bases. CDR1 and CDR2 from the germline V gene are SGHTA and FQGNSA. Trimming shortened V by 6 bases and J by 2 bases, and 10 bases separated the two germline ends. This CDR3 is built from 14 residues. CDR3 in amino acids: CASRIQGTNEKLFF. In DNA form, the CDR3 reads TGTGCCAGCAGGATCCAGGGTACTAATGAAAAACTGTTTTTT. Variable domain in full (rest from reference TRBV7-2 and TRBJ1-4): GAGVSQSPSNKVTEKGKDVELRCDPISGHTALYWYRQSLGQGLEFLIYFQGNSAPDKSGLPSDRFSAERTGGSVSTLTIQRTQQEDSAVYLCASRIQGTNEKLFFGSGTQLSVL.

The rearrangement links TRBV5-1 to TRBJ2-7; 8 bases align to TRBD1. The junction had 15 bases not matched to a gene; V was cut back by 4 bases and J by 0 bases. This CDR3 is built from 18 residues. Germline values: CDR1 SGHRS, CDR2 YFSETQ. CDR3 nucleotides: TGCGCCAGCAGCCTACAGCTCAGGACAGGGACGAGCTCCTACGAGCAGTACTTC. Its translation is CASSLQLRTGTSSYEQYF.

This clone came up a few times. This chain's CDR3 is CASTLRGQDGGTEAFF. CDR3 sequence (DNA): TGTGCCAGCACCCTCCGGGGACAGGACGGTGGGACTGAAGCTTTCTTT. V and J are TRBV7-2 and TRBJ1-1, with 8 bases that match TRBD1. Germline V lookup: CDR1 SGHTA, CDR2 FQGNSA. The CDR3 is 16 amino acids. The V gene end was trimmed by 7 bases and the J gene end by 5 bases; junction bases not matched to a gene: 15.

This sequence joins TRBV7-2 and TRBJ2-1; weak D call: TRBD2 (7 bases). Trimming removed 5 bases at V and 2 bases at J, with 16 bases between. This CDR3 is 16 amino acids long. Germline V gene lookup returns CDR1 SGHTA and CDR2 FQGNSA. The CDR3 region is CASSPGVGGPYNEQFF. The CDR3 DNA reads TGTGCCAGCAGCCCAGGGGTCGGGGGGCCCTACAATGAGCAGTTCTTC. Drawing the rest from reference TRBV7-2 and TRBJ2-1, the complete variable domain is GAGVSQSPSNKVTEKGKDVELRCDPISGHTALYWYRQSLGQGLEFLIYFQGNSAPDKSGLPSDRFSAERTGGSVSTLTIQRTQQEDSAVYLCASSPGVGGPYNEQFFGPGTRLTVL.

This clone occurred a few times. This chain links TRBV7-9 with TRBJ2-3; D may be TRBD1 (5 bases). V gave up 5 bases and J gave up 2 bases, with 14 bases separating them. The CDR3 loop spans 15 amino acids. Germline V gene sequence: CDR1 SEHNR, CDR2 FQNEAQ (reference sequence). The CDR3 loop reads CASSIFPGHTDTQYF. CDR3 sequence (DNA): TGTGCCAGCAGCATCTTTCCAGGGCACACAGATACGCAGTATTTT.

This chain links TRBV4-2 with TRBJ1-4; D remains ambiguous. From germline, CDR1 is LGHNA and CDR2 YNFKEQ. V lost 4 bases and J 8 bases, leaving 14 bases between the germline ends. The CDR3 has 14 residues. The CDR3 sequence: CASSPGTSWEKLFF. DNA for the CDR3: TGTGCCAGCAGCCCGGGTACCAGCTGGGAAAAACTGTTTTTT.

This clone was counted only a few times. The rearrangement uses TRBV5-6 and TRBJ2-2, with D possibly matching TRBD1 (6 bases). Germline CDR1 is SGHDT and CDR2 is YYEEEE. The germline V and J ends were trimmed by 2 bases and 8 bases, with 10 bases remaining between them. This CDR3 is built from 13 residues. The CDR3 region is CASSFSGVGELFF. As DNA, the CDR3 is TGTGCCAGCAGCTTTTCAGGGGTAGGGGAGCTGTTTTTT.

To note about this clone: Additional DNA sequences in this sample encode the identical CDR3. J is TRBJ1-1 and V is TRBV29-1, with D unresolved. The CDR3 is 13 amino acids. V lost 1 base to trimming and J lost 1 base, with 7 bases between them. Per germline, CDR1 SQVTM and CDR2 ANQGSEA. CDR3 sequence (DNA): TGCAGCGTTGAAGTGCGGGAGAACACTGAAGCTTTCTTT. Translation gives CSVEVRENTEAFF.

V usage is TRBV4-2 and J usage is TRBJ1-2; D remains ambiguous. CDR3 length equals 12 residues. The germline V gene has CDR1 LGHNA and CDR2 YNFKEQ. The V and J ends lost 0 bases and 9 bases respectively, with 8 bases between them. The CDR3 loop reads CASSQDRGSYTF. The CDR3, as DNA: TGTGCCAGCAGCCAAGATCGCGGGAGCTACACCTTC.

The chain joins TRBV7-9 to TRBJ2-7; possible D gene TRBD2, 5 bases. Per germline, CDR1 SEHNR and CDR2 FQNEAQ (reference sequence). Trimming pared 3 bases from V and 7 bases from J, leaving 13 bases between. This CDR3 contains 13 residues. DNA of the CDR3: TGTGCCAGCAGCTTGTTACTAGTGGGTGAGCAGTACTTC. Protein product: CASSLLLVGEQYF.

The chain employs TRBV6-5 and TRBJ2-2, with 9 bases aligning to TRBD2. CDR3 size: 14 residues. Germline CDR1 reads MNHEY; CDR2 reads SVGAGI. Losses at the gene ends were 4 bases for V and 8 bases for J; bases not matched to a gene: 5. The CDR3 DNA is TGTGCCAGCAGTTTCGGACTAGCGTCGGGGGAGCTGTTTTTT. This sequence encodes CASSFGLASGELFF.

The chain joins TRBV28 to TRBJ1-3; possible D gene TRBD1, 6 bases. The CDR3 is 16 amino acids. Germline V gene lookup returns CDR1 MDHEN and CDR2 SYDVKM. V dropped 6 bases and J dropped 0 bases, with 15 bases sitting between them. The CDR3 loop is CASSPGGRPSGNTIYF. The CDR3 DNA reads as TGTGCCAGCAGCCCCGGGGGGCGGCCCTCTGGAAACACCATATATTTT.

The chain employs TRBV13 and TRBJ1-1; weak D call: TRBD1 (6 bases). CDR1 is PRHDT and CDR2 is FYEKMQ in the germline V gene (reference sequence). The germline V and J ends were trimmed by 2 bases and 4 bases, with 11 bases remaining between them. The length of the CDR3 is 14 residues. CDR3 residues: CASSLNRVGTEAFF. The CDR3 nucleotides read TGTGCCAGCAGCTTAAACAGGGTCGGCACTGAAGCTTTCTTT.